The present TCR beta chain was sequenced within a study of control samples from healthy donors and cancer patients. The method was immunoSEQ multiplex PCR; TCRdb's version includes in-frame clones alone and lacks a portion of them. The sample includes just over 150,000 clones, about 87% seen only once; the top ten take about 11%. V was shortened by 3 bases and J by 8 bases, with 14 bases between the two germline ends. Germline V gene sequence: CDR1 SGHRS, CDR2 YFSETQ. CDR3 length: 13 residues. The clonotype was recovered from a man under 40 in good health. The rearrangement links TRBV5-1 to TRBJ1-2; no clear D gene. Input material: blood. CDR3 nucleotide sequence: TGCGCCAGCAGCTCGGAAGGGAGGCTCGGCTACACCTTC. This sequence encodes CASSSEGRLGYTF.